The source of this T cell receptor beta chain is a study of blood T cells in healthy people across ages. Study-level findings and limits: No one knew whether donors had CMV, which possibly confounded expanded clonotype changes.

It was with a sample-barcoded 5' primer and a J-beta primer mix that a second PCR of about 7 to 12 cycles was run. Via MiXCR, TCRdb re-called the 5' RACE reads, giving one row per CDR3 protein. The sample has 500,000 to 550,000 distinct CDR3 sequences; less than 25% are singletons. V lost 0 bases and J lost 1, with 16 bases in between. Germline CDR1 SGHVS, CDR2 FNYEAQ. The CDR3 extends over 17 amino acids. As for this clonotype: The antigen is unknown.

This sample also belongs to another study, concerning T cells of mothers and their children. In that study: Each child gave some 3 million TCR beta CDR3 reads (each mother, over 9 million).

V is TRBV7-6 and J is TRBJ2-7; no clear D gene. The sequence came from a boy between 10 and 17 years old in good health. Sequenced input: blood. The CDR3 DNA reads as TGTGCCAGCAGCTTAGCTCCCCCCGGGTTGAAGTCCTACGAGCAGTACTTC. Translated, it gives CASSLAPPGLKSYEQYF.